A selection of T cell receptor beta chains follows, all from one sample in a study of CD8 T cells in ankylosing spondylitis. TCRdb re-called the 5' RACE reads with MiXCR, one entry per CDR3 protein. The sample includes 9,700 or so distinct CDR3 sequences, roughly 6% of them seen just once. The sample was blood, either unsorted or a sorted T cell fraction (not recorded which). All receptors derive from a female donor with ankylosing spondylitis or in good health (not recorded which). The CDR3 runs from the conserved cysteine through the conserved F or W. The D gene is left open where the match is weak. Rows give clone size only sometimes, using once, few, many, or a class for an expanded clone.

J gene | V gene | clone size | D gene | CDR3 DNA | CDR3 protein
TRBJ2-1 | TRBV9 | NA | TRBD1 | TGTGCCAGCAGCGCCCCGGGACAGGGGGATAATGAGCAGTTCTTC | CASSAPGQGDNEQFF
TRBJ2-7 | TRBV9 | NA | NA | TGTGCCAGCAGCGTAGGTATGGAGACTTACTACGAGCAGTACTTC | CASSVGMETYYEQYF
TRBJ2-7 | TRBV9 | NA | TRBD1 | TGTGCCAGCAGCGAAGGGACAGGGCGATCGGAGCAGTACTTC | CASSEGTGRSEQYF
TRBJ2-7 | TRBV9 | many | TRBD2 | TGTGCCAGCAGCGTAGGAAGCGGGGGAAACTACGAGCAGTACTTC | CASSVGSGGNYEQYF
TRBJ2-1 | TRBV9 | many | NA | TGTGCCAGCAGCTCGGAACCCAATGAGCAGTTCTTC | CASSSEPNEQFF
TRBJ2-5 | TRBV9 | few | TRBD2 | TGTGCCAGCAGCGTTACTAGCGGGGGGGATGGGACCCAGTACTTC | CASSVTSGGDGTQYF
TRBJ1-2 | TRBV9 | NA | NA | TGTGCCAGCAGCGTAGAAGGCTGGAACTATGGCTACACCTTC | CASSVEGWNYGYTF
TRBJ2-7 | TRBV9 | many | NA | TGTGCCAGCAGCGTCGCCTTGGGCGAGCAGTACTTC | CASSVALGEQYF
TRBJ2-5 | TRBV9 | many | TRBD1 | TGTGCCAGCAGCCCGGGACAGGGGGTACCCCAAGAGACCCAGTACTTC | CASSPGQGVPQETQYF
TRBJ2-5 | TRBV9 | many | NA | TGTGCCAGCAGCGCTCCCGGGACAAAAGAGACCCAGTACTTC | CASSAPGTKETQYF
TRBJ2-1 | TRBV9 | many | NA | TGTGCCAGCAGCGTAGGAGGGGAAGGCAATGAGCAGTTCTTC | CASSVGGEGNEQFF
TRBJ2-7 | TRBV9 | many | NA | TGTGCCAGCAGCGTAGATGGCGGGGCGGTCTACGAGCAGTACTTC | CASSVDGGAVYEQYF
TRBJ1-1 | TRBV9 | many | NA | TGTGCCAGCAGCGCGGACTCTGAGGGAGGGACTGAAGCTTTCTTT | CASSADSEGGTEAFF
TRBJ2-7 | TRBV9 | many | NA | TGTGCCAGCACCGTAGGTATAGGACAGAGGTACGAGCAGTACTTC | CASTVGIGQRYEQYF
TRBJ1-4 | TRBV9 | NA | NA | TGTGCCAGCAGCGTATCCGGTGAAAAACTGTTTTTT | CASSVSGEKLFF
TRBJ2-1 | TRBV9 | medium-sized | NA | TGTGCCAGCAGCGTAGCTGGCGGCCTATACAATGAGCAGTTCTTC | CASSVAGGLYNEQFF
TRBJ2-3 | TRBV9 | medium-sized | NA | TGTGCCAGCAGCGTAGGGAATAGCCCCACAGATACGCAGTATTTT | CASSVGNSPTDTQYF
TRBJ2-1 | TRBV9 | many | NA | TGTGCCAGCAGCGTGAACCGGGACCCCTCCGCCAGGACCGAGCAGTTCTTC | CASSVNRDPSARTEQFF
TRBJ2-1 | TRBV9 | NA | NA | TGTGCCAGCAGCGGACCGGCTAGCGTCTACAATGAGCAGTTCTTC | CASSGPASVYNEQFF
TRBJ1-2 | TRBV9 | few | NA | TGTGCCAGCAGCGGGACAACAGACAGGCCACCCTATGGCTACACCTTC | CASSGTTDRPPYGYTF
TRBJ2-7 | TRBV9 | many | NA | TGTGCCAGCAGCACTTCGACAGGGAGGTACGAGCAGTACTTC | CASSTSTGRYEQYF
TRBJ2-7 | TRBV9 | many | TRBD1 | TGTGCCAGCAGCATTGGACAGGGCCCCTACGAGCAGTACTTC | CASSIGQGPYEQYF
TRBJ2-1 | TRBV9 | many | TRBD2 | TGTGCCAGCAGCGTATACCCCTCGTTGGGGACTAGCGGGAGAGATGAGCAGTTCTTC | CASSVYPSLGTSGRDEQFF